The sequence of this T cell receptor (beta chain) was determined in a study of T cell repertoires in cytomegalovirus infection. Study information: The public TCR beta signatures pointed to both CMV infection and matching HLA type.

TCRdb passed the reads through MiXCR, listing each CDR3 protein once. The sample yields hundreds of thousands of distinct CDR3 sequences, more than 20% seen once. Study-level points and caveats: Adding up the frequency of public TCR beta families identified people who carried CMV plus the relevant HLA. HLA-C-restricted CMV clonotypes gave the most frequent clonotype in two of eight donors.

This clonotype has more than one count but fewer than ten. Its matching antigen is unknown. The germline gives CDR1 SQVTM, CDR2 ANQGSEA. CDR3 size: 13 residues. J was trimmed by 2 bases and V by 6 bases; bases with no gene match: 4. The sample taken for sequencing was CD8+ T cells from PBMCs. This TCR came from a human donor in good health (CMV status not recorded). Some clones in this sample may be carry-over from other donors' samples. The genes are TRBV29-1 and TRBJ1-2; 9 bases are shared with TRBD1. The chain's CDR3 is CSVGQGPNYGYTF. In nucleotides, the CDR3 is TGCAGCGTAGGACAGGGGCCGAACTATGGCTACACCTTC.